These 10 T cell receptor beta chains originate from one sample sequenced in a study of T-cell memory formation after mild COVID-19. TCRdb re-analysed the 5' RACE reads in MiXCR, keeping a single row per CDR3 protein. The sample carries around 100,000 distinct CDR3 sequences, 22% recorded once. The sequenced sample was PBMCs or a T cell subset sorted from them (not recorded which). Every receptor here comes from a man younger than 35 who had mild COVID-19 (a few samples of this study predate the infection). Cell type and time point are not known.

This clonotype was observed at least ten times. CDR3 DNA sequence: TGTGCCAGCAGCCCCCTAGCCACAGCGGCCCCAGACTCCACCTTC. Encoded protein: CASSPLATAAPDSTF. J is TRBJ1-2 and V is TRBV5-4; D gene ambiguous. In germline, CDR1 is SGHNT, CDR2 YYREEE (reference sequence). The V gene lost 4 bases and the J gene lost 13 bases, with 26 bases spanning the gap. The length of the CDR3 is 15 residues.

This clonotype was picked up a small number of times. The CDR3 DNA reads TGCAGCGTGGGAACGGGGGGGGACAGGGCGAGGGATACGCAGTATTTT. Translated, it gives CSVGTGGDRARDTQYF. This chain connects TRBV29-1 to TRBJ2-3; possible D gene TRBD1, 9 bases. The V end lost 6 bases, the J end lost 6 bases, and 25 bases lay between the germline ends. The CDR3 is made up of 16 amino acids. Germline loops: CDR1 SQVTM, CDR2 ANQGSEA.

This clonotype was seen a few times. The chain couples TRBV7-9 to TRBJ1-6, with no clear D. Trimming pared 0 bases from V and 7 bases from J, leaving 16 bases between. The CDR3 spans 17 residues. Per the germline V gene, CDR1 is SEHNR and CDR2 is FQNEAQ (reference sequence). CDR3 protein: CASSLASGAAPNSPLHF. The CDR3 DNA follows: TGTGCCAGCAGCTTAGCGTCCGGAGCAGCACCAAATTCACCCCTCCACTTT.

This clonotype was detected many times. V gene TRBV14 combines with J gene TRBJ2-1, with 8 positions matching TRBD1. J was trimmed by 7 bases and V by 6 bases; bases with no gene match: 2. Germline V lookup: CDR1 SGHDN, CDR2 FVKESK. This CDR3 has 12 residues. CDR3 loop: CASSRQGNEQFF. The CDR3 region has the DNA TGTGCCAGCAGTCGACAGGGGAATGAGCAGTTCTTC.

This clonotype has ten or more counts. The chain combines TRBV6-4 with TRBJ2-3; TRBD2 matches 8 bases. The CDR3 has 16 amino acids. V was clipped by 0 bases and J by 0 bases; unmatched bases: 2. CDR1 and CDR2 from the germline V gene are MRHNA and SNTAGT. CDR3 DNA sequence: TGTGCCAGCAGTGACTCGGCTAGCGGGAGCACAGATACGCAGTATTTT. Translating it yields CASSDSASGSTDTQYF.

This clonotype has only a few counts. The V gene is TRBV6-5, the J gene TRBJ2-7; a weak D match, TRBD1 (6 bases). V lost 0 bases and J 3 bases, leaving 9 bases between the germline ends. Germline CDR1 is MNHEY and CDR2 is SVGAGI. The CDR3 spans 14 residues. The CDR3 coding sequence is TGTGCCAGCAGTTACTCGAACAGGGACTACGAGCAGTACTTC. Translating it yields CASSYSNRDYEQYF.

J is TRBJ2-7 and V is TRBV29-1, with D hard to call. Trimming removed 5 bases from V and 4 bases from J, with 9 bases in between. Per germline, CDR1 SQVTM and CDR2 ANQGSEA. The CDR3 is 11 residues long. The CDR3 DNA is TGCAGCGTTTGTATCGGGTACGAGCAGTACTTC. Protein sequence: CSVCIGYEQYF.

The rearrangement links TRBV19 to TRBJ2-7; D gene unclear. Per the germline V gene, CDR1 is LNHDA and CDR2 is SQIVND (reference sequence). V was cut by 3 bases and J by 0 bases, with 6 bases left in between. CDR3 length equals 13 residues. The chain's CDR3 is CASSMHSSYEQYF. The CDR3 bases are TGTGCCAGTAGTATGCACAGCTCCTACGAGCAGTACTTC. The entire variable domain, with the rest obtained from reference TRBV19 and TRBJ2-7, is as follows: DGGITQSPKYLFRKEGQNVTLSCEQNLNHDAMYWYRQDPGQGLRLIYYSQIVNDFQKGDIAEGYSVSREKKESFPLTVTSAQKNPTAFYLCASSMHSSYEQYFGPGTRLTVT.

The chain has TRBV12-3 or TRBV12-4 and TRBJ2-5; TRBD1 matches at 8 bases. With 3 bases clipped from V and 4 bases from J, the junction kept 4 bases outside the gene matches. The CDR3 consists of 14 residues. The CDR3 region is CASSFRGQRETQYF. CDR3 nucleotide sequence: TGTGCCAGCAGTTTCAGGGGGCAGAGAGAGACCCAGTACTTC.

This clonotype was observed a handful of times. The chain combines TRBV6-7 with TRBJ1-1; 8 bases match TRBD1. TRBV6-7 is an open reading frame whose function is uncertain. CDR3 length equals 17 residues. Unmatched junction bases numbered 14, after V lost 4 bases and J lost 4 bases. CDR3 sequence reads: CASSLPTGGNGSTEAFF. CDR3 bases: TGTGCCAGCAGTTTGCCAACAGGGGGTAATGGGAGCACTGAAGCTTTCTTT.